These T cell receptor beta chains were read from a single sample in a study of T cell repertoires in cytomegalovirus infection. TCRdb reprocessed the reads with MiXCR, giving one entry per CDR3 protein. The sample lists 210,000 or so distinct CDR3 sequences, 6.5% occurring once. Sample: PBMCs. The receptors were gathered from a human donor in good health (CMV status not recorded). Some clones in this sample may be carry-over from other donors' samples. Both conserved end residues are part of each CDR3. The D gene is left open where the match is weak. Only some rows state a clone size, as once, few, many or a class for expanded clones.

>TRBJ2-1|TRBV6-1|many|TRBD1
TGTGCCAGCGGTGTCAGGGGGCACAATGAGCAGTTCTTC
CASGVRGHNEQFF
>TRBJ1-2|TRBV7-2|few|NA
TGTGCCAGCAGCTTTGGGGGGGTGGACTATGGCTACACCTTC
CASSFGGVDYGYTF
>TRBJ2-4|TRBV12-3/TRBV12-4|many|TRBD1
TGTGCCAGCAGTTTAGGGACAGGGACCAAAAACATTCAGTACTTC
CASSLGTGTKNIQYF
>TRBJ1-1|TRBV28|many|NA
TGTGCCAGCAGTGACTATCCGACAGCCTCTGAAGCTTTCTTT
CASSDYPTASEAFF
>TRBJ2-1|TRBV6-2/TRBV6-3|NA|NA
TGTGCCAGCAGTTCTCAGGATTACAATGAGCAGTTCTTC
CASSSQDYNEQFF
>TRBJ1-6|TRBV12-3/TRBV12-4|many|NA
TGTGCCAGCAGGCCCGGGGCGACCTATAATTCACCCCTCCACTTT
CASRPGATYNSPLHF
>TRBJ2-3|TRBV6-5|many|NA
TGTGCCAGCAGTCTATCAGCATCGCAGTGGATGGATACGCAGTATTTT
CASSLSASQWMDTQYF
>TRBJ1-5|TRBV2|once|TRBD1
TGTGCCAGCAGTCGCGACAGGGCAGATCAGCCCCAGCATTTT
CASSRDRADQPQHF
>TRBJ2-7|TRBV4-1|many|NA
TGCGCCAGCAGCCAAGATCCGGCAAGAATCCTGTACGAGCAGTACTTC
CASSQDPARILYEQYF
>TRBJ2-5|TRBV25-1|many|NA
TGTGCCAGCAGTGAATTGACGGGGCCCAAGCAAGAGACCCAGTACTTC
CASSELTGPKQETQYF
>TRBJ2-3|TRBV7-2|many|NA
TGTGCCAGCAGCTCCACGAGGGATACGCAGTATTTT
CASSSTRDTQYF
>TRBJ1-1|TRBV7-8|many|TRBD1
TGTGCCAGCAGCACCCGGACAGGGCGGTCTGAAGCTTTCTTT
CASSTRTGRSEAFF
>TRBJ2-2|TRBV7-2|many|TRBD2
TGTGCCAGCAGCTTACTAGCGGGGGGGCCCGGGGAGCTGTTTTTT
CASSLLAGGPGELFF
>TRBJ1-4|TRBV29-1|many|NA
TGCAGCGTTGAAGAGGGGGGAGGAGATGAAAAACTGTTTTTT
CSVEEGGGDEKLFF
>TRBJ2-1|TRBV6-5|many|TRBD2
TGTGCCAGCAGTTACTCCGGGGGGGCGAATGAGCAGTTCTTC
CASSYSGGANEQFF
>TRBJ2-3|TRBV12-3/TRBV12-4|few|NA
TGTGCCAGCAGCCGCGACAGTTTTACCACAGATACGCAGTATTTT
CASSRDSFTTDTQYF
>TRBJ1-5|TRBV4-1|many|TRBD1
TGCGCCAGCAGCCACGCGGACCGGGACAGGGGGCAGCCCCAGCATTTT
CASSHADRDRGQPQHF
>TRBJ2-7|TRBV20-1|NA|NA
TGCAGTGCCCCGAAAGGCTACGACGAGCAGTACTTC
CSAPKGYDEQYF
>TRBJ2-2|TRBV15|many|NA
TGTGCCACCAGCAGAGATCGGGGGTTTGGCGGGGAGCTGTTTTTT
CATSRDRGFGGELFF
>TRBJ2-1|TRBV7-2|many|NA
TGTGCCAGCAGCTTAGACGGGGGGCCCTACAATGAGCAGTTCTTC
CASSLDGGPYNEQFF
>TRBJ1-3|TRBV11-2|many|NA
TGTGCCAGCAGCCCCCGAAATCAGGGGTCCTCTGGAAACACCATATATTTT
CASSPRNQGSSGNTIYF
>TRBJ2-1|TRBV14|many|NA
TGTGCCAGCAGCCAAGATCAAGGCGGCGACAATCAGTTCTTC
CASSQDQGGDNQFF
>TRBJ2-5|TRBV5-5|many|NA
TGTGCCAGCAGTTTAGACGGGGCAGGCGGCTATTCGTTTCGGGAAGAGACCCAGTACTTC
CASSLDGAGGYSFREETQYF
>TRBJ2-3|TRBV6-2/TRBV6-3|many|TRBD2
TGTGCCAGCAGTTTTTGGACTAGCGGGCGATCTAGCACAGATACGCAGTATTTT
CASSFWTSGRSSTDTQYF
>TRBJ2-5|TRBV14|NA|NA
TGTGCCAGCAGCCGATACGAAGGTTTGGCAGAGACCCAGTACTTC
CASSRYEGLAETQYF
>TRBJ2-5|TRBV24-1|many|TRBD2
TGTGCCACCAGTGATTCCGGACTAGCGGGGGGCGAGACCCAGTACTTC
CATSDSGLAGGETQYF
>TRBJ2-4|TRBV7-2|many|NA
TGTGCCAGTCGAGGGGTAGCCAAAAACATTCAGTACTTC
CASRGVAKNIQYF
>TRBJ2-1|TRBV11-2|once|NA
TGTGCCAGCAGCGTAGCGCTCACGTACAATGAGCAGTTCTTT
CASSVALTYNEQFF
>TRBJ1-1|TRBV29-1|many|TRBD1
TGCAGCGTGGGACAGGGGACGAACACTGAAGCTTTCTTT
CSVGQGTNTEAFF
>TRBJ1-1|TRBV14|many|NA
TGTGCCAGCAGCGAGAGACCGGGACTCAGGAAAGAAGCTTTCTTT
CASSERPGLRKEAFF
>TRBJ2-3|TRBV5-1|many|TRBD2
TGCGCCAGCAGCTTGCCTCTAGCGGGGGGAGGAGATACGCAGTATTTT
CASSLPLAGGGDTQYF
>TRBJ2-3|TRBV7-8|many|NA
TGTGCCAGCAGCCCCAAAGGGGGATACACAGATACGCAGTATTTT
CASSPKGGYTDTQYF
>TRBJ1-1|TRBV7-2|many|NA
TGTGCCAGCCACCTGTCGTACGGGGAGAGCACTGAAGCTTTCTTT
CASHLSYGESTEAFF
>TRBJ1-2|TRBV7-2|many|TRBD1
TGTGCCAGCGGACCGACGATGGGACAGATTTTCGGCTACACCTTC
CASGPTMGQIFGYTF
>TRBJ1-6|TRBV7-2|many|NA
TGTGCCAGCAGCCGACAGTCAAATTCACCCCTCCACTTT
CASSRQSNSPLHF
>TRBJ2-2|TRBV24-1|many|NA
TGTGCCACCAGTGATTTGGGCACCGGGGAGCTGTTTTTT
CATSDLGTGELFF
>TRBJ2-1|TRBV6-1|many|NA
TGTGCCAGCAGCCCTGACAGGACTACTTACAATGAGCAGTTCTTC
CASSPDRTTYNEQFF
>TRBJ2-7|TRBV6-2/TRBV6-3|many|NA
TGTGCCAGCATTTCAGGTACCACCTACGAGCAGTACTTC
CASISGTTYEQYF
>TRBJ2-3|TRBV19|few|TRBD2
TGTGCCAGTAGCGGGGGGGCCACAGATACGCAGTATTTT
CASSGGATDTQYF
>TRBJ2-6|TRBV6-2/TRBV6-3|many|NA
TGTGCCAGCAGTTATGGAGGATCCGGGGCCAACGTCCTGACTTTC
CASSYGGSGANVLTF
>TRBJ1-1|TRBV5-5|many|NA
TGTGCCAGCAGCCCCGACGGCACTGAAGCTTTCTTT
CASSPDGTEAFF